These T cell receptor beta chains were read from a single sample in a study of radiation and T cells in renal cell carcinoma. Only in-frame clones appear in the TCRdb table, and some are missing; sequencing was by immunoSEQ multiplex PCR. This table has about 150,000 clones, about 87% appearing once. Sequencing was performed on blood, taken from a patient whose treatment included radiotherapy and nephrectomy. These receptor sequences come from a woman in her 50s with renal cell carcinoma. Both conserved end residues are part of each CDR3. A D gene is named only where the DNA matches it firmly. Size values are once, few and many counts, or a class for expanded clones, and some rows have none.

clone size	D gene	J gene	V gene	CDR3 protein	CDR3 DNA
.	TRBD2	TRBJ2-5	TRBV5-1	CASSLVPAGGQETQYF	TGCGCCAGCAGCTTGGTCCCAGCGGGGGGCCAAGAGACCCAGTACTTC
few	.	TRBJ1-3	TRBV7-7	CASSRDLGNTIYF	TGTGCTAGCTCCCGGGATCTAGGAAACACCATATATTTT
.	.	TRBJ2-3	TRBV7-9	CASSIISTDTQYF	TGTGCCAGCAGCATTATTAGCACAGATACGCAGTATTTT
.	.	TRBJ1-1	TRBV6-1	CASSEHQRGNTEAFF	TGTGCCAGCAGTGAACACCAGAGGGGGAACACTGAAGCTTTCTTT
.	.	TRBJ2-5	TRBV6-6	CASSYSTGSEETQYF	TGTGCCAGCAGTTACTCGACGGGTTCGGAGGAGACCCAGTACTTC
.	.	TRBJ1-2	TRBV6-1	CASTDPGNGYTF	TGTGCCAGCACCGACCCAGGGAATGGCTACACCTTC
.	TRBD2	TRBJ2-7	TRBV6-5	CASTPGGGNYEQYF	TGTGCCAGCACCCCAGGCGGGGGGAACTACGAGCAGTACTTC
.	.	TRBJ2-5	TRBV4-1	CASSQVRTASQETQYF	TGCGCCAGCAGCCAAGTTAGAACAGCCAGCCAAGAGACCCAGTACTTC
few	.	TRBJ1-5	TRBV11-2	CASSLGVFNQPQHF	TGTGCCAGCAGCTTAGGGGTCTTCAATCAGCCCCAGCATTTT
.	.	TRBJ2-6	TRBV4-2	CASSQAGGLSSGANVLTF	TGTGCCAGCAGCCAAGCCGGGGGCCTCTCCTCTGGGGCCAACGTCCTGACTTTC
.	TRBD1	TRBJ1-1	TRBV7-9	CASSTGDRGTEAFF	TGTGCCAGCAGCACGGGGGACAGGGGCACTGAAGCTTTCTTT
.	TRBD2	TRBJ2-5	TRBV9	CASSPPAGGETQYF	TGTGCCAGCAGCCCGCCCGCGGGGGGAGAGACCCAGTACTTC
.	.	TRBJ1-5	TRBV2	CASIQGLNQPQHF	TGTGCCAGCATACAAGGACTCAATCAGCCCCAGCATTTT
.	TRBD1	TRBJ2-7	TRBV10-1	CASSESRTGVNEQYF	TGCGCCAGCAGTGAGTCAAGGACAGGGGTCAACGAGCAGTACTTC
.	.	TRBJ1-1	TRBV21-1	CASSPLGQGFRNPEAFF	TGTGCCAGCAGCCCTCTGGGACAGGGATTCAGGAACCCTGAAGCTTTCTTT
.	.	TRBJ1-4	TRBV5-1	CASSPTGTNEKLFF	TGCGCCAGCAGCCCGACCGGAACTAATGAAAAACTGTTTTTT
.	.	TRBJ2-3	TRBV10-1	CASSSDGIPDTQYF	TGCGCCAGCAGCTCGGACGGCATCCCAGATACGCAGTATTTT
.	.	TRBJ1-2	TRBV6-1	CASSKVDILYGYTF	TGTGCCAGCAGTAAGGTAGACATACTTTATGGCTACACCTTC
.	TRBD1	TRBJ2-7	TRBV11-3	CASSSGQGSKESSYEQYF	TGTGCCAGCAGCTCAGGACAGGGTTCGAAGGAGAGCTCCTACGAGCAGTACTTC
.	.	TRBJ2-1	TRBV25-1	CASSGDLPGYNEQFF	TGTGCCAGCAGTGGGGATCTTCCCGGGTACAATGAGCAGTTCTTC
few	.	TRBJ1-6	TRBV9	CASSVNPGADSPLHF	TGTGCCAGCAGCGTAAACCCGGGGGCGGATTCACCCCTCCACTTT
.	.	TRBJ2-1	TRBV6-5	CAAARRGANNEQFF	TGTGCCGCGGCAAGAAGGGGGGCCAACAATGAGCAGTTCTTC
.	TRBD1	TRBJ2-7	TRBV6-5	CASSYDRGPGEQYF	TGTGCCAGCAGTTACGACAGGGGACCGGGAGAGCAGTACTTC